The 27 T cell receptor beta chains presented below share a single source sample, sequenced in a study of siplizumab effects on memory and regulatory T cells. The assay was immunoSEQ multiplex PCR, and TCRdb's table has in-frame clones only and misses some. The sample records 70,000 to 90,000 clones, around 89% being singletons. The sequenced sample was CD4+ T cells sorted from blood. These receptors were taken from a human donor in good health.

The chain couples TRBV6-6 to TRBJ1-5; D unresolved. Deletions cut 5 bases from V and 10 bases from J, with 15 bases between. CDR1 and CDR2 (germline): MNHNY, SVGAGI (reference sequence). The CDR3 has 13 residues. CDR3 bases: TGTGCCAGCAGTCCCAGCAGTACCTCTCCCCAGCATTTT. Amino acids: CASSPSSTSPQHF.

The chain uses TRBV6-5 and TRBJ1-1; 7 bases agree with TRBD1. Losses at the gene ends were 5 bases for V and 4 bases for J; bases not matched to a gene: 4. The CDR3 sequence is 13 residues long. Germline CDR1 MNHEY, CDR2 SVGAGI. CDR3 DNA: TGTGCCAGCAGTGACAGGGTAGGCACTGAAGCTTTCTTT. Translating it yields CASSDRVGTEAFF.

The CDR3 region has the DNA TGTGCCAGCAGCCTGGGACAGGGGGCTGGTGGCTACACCTTC. Its protein is CASSLGQGAGGYTF. The chain has TRBV5-4 and TRBJ1-2; 12 bases align to TRBD1. V shed 4 bases, J shed 7 bases, and the junction held 5 bases outside the gene matches. The CDR3 covers 14 residues. Germline values: CDR1 SGHNT, CDR2 YYREEE (reference sequence).

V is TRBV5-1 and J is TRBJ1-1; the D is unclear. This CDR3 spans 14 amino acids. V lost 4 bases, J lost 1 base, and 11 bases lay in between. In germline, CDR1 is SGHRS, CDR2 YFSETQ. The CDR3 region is CASSLRTENTEAFF. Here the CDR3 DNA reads TGCGCCAGCAGCCTGCGGACGGAGAACACTGAAGCTTTCTTT.

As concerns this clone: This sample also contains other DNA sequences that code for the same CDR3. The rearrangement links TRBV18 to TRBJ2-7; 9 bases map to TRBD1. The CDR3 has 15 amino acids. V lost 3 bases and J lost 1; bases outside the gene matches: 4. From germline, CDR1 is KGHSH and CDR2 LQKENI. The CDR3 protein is CASSPTGGRSYEQYF. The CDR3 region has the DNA TGTGCCAGCTCACCGACAGGGGGGAGGTCCTACGAGCAGTACTTC.

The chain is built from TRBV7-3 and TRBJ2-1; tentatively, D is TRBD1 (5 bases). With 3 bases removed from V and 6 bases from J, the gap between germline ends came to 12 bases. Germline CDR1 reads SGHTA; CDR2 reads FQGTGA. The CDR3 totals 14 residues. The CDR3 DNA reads TGTGCCAGCAGCTTGGGCAGGGCCAGCAATGAGCAGTTCTTC. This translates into CASSLGRASNEQFF.

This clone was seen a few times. The CDR3 protein is CASSPRQDRGFDLYGYTF. In DNA, the CDR3 is TGTGCCAGCTCACCACGTCAGGACAGGGGCTTCGATCTTTATGGCTACACCTTC. V usage is TRBV18 and J usage is TRBJ1-2; TRBD1 matches 9 bases. There are 18 residues in the CDR3. The V gene's germline CDR1 is KGHSH and CDR2 LQKENI. V lost 1 base, J lost 5 bases, and 14 bases stayed unmatched.

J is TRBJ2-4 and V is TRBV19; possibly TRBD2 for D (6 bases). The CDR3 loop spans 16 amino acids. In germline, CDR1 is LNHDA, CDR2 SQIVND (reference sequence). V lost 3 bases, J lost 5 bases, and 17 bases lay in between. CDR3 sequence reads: CASSIMQGGKENIQYF. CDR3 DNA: TGTGCCAGTAGTATCATGCAGGGAGGAAAGGAAAACATTCAGTACTTC. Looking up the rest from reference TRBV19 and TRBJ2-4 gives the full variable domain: DGGITQSPKYLFRKEGQNVTLSCEQNLNHDAMYWYRQDPGQGLRLIYYSQIVNDFQKGDIAEGYSVSREKKESFPLTVTSAQKNPTAFYLCASSIMQGGKENIQYFGAGTRLSVL.

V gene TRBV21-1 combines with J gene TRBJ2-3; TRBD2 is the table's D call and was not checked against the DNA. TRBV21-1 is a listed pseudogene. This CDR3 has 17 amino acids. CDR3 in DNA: TGTGCCAGCAGCGTCCGGACTAGCGGGACTTTCCCAGATACGCAGTATTTT. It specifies CASSVRTSGTFPDTQYF.

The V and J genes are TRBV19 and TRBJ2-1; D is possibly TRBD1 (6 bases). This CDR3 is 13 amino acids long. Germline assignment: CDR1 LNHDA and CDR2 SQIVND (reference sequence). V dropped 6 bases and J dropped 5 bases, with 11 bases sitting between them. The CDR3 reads CASSRGNNNEQFF. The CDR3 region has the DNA TGTGCCAGTAGCAGGGGTAATAACAATGAGCAGTTCTTC.

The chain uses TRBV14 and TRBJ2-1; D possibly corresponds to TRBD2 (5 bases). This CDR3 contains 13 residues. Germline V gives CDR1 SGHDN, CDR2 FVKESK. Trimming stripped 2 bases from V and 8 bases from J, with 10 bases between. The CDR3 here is CASSQKRVHEQFF. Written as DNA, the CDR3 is TGTGCCAGCAGCCAAAAGAGGGTTCATGAGCAGTTCTTC.

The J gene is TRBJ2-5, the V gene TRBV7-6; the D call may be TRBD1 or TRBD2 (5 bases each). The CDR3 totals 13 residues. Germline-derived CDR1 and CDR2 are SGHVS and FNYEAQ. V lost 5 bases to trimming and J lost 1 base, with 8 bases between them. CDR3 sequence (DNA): TGTGCCAGCAGCGCCGGGGCCCAAGAGACCCAGTACTTC. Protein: CASSAGAQETQYF. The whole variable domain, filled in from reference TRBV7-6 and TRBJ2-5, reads GAGVSQSPRYKVTKRGQDVALRCDPISGHVSLYWYRQALGQGPEFLTYFNYEAQQDKSGLPNDRFSAERPEGSISTLTIQRTEQRDSAMYRCASSAGAQETQYFGPGTRLLVL.

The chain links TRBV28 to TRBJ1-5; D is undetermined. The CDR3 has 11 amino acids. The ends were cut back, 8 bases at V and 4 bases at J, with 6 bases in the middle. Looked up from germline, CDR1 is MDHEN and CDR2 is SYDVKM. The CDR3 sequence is CASQKNQPQHF. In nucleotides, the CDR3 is TGTGCCAGCCAGAAAAATCAGCCCCAGCATTTT. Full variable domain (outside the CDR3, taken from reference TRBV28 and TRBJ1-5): DVKVTQSSRYLVKRTGEKVFLECVQDMDHENMFWYRQDPGLGLRLIYFSYDVKMKEKGDIPEGYSVSREKKERFSLILESASTNQTSMYLCASQKNQPQHFGDGTRLSIL.

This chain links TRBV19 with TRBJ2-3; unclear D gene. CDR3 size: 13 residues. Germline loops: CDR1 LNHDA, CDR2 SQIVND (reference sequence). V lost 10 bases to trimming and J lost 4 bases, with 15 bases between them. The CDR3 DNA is TGTGCCACCTCCCGGCAGAGCGCAGATACGCAGTATTTT. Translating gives CATSRQSADTQYF.

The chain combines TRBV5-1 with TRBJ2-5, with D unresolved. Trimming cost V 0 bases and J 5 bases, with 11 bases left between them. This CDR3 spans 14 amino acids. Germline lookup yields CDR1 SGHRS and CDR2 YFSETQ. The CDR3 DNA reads TGCGCCAGCAGCTTGGGACTCCTGTGGGAGACCCAGTACTTC. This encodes CASSLGLLWETQYF.

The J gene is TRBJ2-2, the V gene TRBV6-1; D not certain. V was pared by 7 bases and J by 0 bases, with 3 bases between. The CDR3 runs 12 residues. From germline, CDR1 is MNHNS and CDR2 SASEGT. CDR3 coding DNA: TGTGCCAGCAATACGAACACCGGGGAGCTGTTTTTT. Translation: CASNTNTGELFF.

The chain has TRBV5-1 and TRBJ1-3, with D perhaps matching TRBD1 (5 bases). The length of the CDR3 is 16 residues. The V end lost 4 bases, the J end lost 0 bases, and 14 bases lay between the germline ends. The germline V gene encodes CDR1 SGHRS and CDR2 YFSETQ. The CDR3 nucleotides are TGCGCCAGCAGCATGGGACGGCAAGGCTCTGGAAACACCATATATTTT. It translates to CASSMGRQGSGNTIYF.

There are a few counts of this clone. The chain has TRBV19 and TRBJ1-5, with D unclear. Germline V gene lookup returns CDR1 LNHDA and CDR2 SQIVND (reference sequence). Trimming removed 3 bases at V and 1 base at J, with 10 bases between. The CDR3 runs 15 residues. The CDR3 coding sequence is TGTGCCAGTAGTATCGAGGGCTGGAGCAATCAGCCCCAGCATTTT. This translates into CASSIEGWSNQPQHF.

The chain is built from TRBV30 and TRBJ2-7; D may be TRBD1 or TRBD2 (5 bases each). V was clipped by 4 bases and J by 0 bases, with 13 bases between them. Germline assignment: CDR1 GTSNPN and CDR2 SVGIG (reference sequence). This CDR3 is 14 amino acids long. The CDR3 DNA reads TGTGCCTGGACCGGGACCAGCACCTCCTACGAGCAGTACTTC. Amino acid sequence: CAWTGTSTSYEQYF.

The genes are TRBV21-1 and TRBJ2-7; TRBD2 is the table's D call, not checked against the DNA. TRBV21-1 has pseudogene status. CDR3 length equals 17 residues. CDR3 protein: CASSKEGIAGIRDEQYF. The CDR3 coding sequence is TGTGCCAGCAGCAAAGAGGGGATAGCGGGGATTCGGGACGAGCAGTACTTC.

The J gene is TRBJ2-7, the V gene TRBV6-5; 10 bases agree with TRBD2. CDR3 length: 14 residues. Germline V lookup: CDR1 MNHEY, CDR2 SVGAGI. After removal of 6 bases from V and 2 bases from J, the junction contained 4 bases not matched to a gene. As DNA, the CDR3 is TGTGCCAGCAGAGAGCGGGAGGGAACCTACGAGCAGTACTTC. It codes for CASREREGTYEQYF.

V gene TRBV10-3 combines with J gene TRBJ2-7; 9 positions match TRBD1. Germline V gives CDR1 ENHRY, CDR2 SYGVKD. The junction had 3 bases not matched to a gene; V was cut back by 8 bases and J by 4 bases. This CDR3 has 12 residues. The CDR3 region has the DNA TGTGCCATCGCGGGACAGGGTTACGAGCAGTACTTC. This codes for CAIAGQGYEQYF.

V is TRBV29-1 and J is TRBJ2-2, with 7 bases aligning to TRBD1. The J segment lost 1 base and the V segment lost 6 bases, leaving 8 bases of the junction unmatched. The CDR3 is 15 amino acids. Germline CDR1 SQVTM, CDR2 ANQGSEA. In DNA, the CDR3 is TGCAGCGTAAAAAGACAGGGTTGGAACACCGGGGAGCTGTTTTTT. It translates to CSVKRQGWNTGELFF.

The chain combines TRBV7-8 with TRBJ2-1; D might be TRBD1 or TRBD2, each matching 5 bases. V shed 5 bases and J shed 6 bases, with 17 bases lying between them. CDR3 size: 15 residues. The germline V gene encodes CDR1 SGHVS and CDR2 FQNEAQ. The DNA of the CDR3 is TGTGCCAGCAGCCGAGGGACGGCGGCTGGCAATGAGCAGTTCTTC. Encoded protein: CASSRGTAAGNEQFF.

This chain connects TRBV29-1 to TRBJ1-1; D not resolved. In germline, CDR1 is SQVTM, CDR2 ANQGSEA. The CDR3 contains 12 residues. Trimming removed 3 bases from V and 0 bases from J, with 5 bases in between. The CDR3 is CSVDRLNTEAFF. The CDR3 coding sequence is TGCAGCGTTGACAGGCTGAACACTGAAGCTTTCTTT.

CDR3 coding DNA: TGTGCCAGCACCCCCTGGGGACAGGGGAGAAGTTACGAGCAGTACTTC. This translates into CASTPWGQGRSYEQYF. V gene TRBV2 combines with J gene TRBJ2-7, with 10 bases matching TRBD1. The CDR3 loop spans 16 amino acids. Germline-derived CDR1 and CDR2 are SNHLY and FYNNEI. V was pared by 7 bases and J by 4 bases, with 13 bases of the junction left unmatched.

The CDR3 DNA reads TGTGCCAGCAGCCTTCAGGGAACCCTTCTCAATGAGCAGTTCTTC. This encodes CASSLQGTLLNEQFF. V gene TRBV7-2 combines with J gene TRBJ2-1; perhaps TRBD1 as D (5 bases). The CDR3 is 15 amino acids. Trimming cost V 5 bases and J 6 bases, with 17 bases left between them. CDR1 and CDR2 (germline): SGHTA, FQGNSA.